This T cell receptor (beta chain) was profiled in a study of blood T cell repertoires in COVID-19. Turning to the study itself: Sites in the United States, Italy and Spain provided acute and convalescent COVID-19 samples.

Recruitment covered 20 to 25 US areas and drew participants whose ages spanned roughly 18 to 100 years. Original processing notes: Reference gene primers were amplified, and this amplification served to estimate nucleated cell counts. The repertoire was sequenced with immunoSEQ multiplex PCR; TCRdb's copy has only in-frame clones and lacks some. V and J calls and clone size are as listed in that table; D and trimming were resolved from the DNA. This table has about 200,000 clones, roughly nine tenths appearing once. This CDR3 comprises 15 residues. The V segment lost 5 bases and the J segment 3 bases; nucleotides outside the gene matches: 8. The germline V gene encodes CDR1 MNHEY and CDR2 SVGEGT.

Material for sequencing was PBMCs or T cells enriched from blood (not recorded which). This TCR was sampled from a woman in her 30s who had recovered from COVID-19. J is TRBJ1-2 and V is TRBV6-2 or TRBV6-3; the match to TRBD1 covers 8 bases. The CDR3 DNA reads as TGTGCCAGCAGTGCACCAGGACAGGGCCACTATGGCTACACCTTC. Its translation is CASSAPGQGHYGYTF.